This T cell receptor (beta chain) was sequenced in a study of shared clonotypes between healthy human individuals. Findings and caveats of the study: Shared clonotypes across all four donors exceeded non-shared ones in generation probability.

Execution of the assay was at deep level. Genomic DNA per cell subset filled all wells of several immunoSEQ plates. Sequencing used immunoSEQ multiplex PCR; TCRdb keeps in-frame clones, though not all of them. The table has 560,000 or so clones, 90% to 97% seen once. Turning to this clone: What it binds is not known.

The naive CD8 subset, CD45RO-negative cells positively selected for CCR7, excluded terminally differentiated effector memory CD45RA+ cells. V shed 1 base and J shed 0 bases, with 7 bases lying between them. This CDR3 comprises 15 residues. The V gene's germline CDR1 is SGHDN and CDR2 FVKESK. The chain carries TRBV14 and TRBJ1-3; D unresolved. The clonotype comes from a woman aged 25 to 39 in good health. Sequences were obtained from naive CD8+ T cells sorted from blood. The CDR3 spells CASSQARHSGNTIYF. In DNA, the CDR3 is TGTGCCAGCAGCCAAGCAAGACACTCTGGAAACACCATATATTTT. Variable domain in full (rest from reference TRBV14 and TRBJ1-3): EAGVTQFPSHSVIEKGQTVTLRCDPISGHDNLYWYRRVMGKEIKFLLHFVKESKQDESGMPNNRFLAERTGGTYSTLKVQPAELEDSGVYFCASSQARHSGNTIYFGEGSWLTVV.